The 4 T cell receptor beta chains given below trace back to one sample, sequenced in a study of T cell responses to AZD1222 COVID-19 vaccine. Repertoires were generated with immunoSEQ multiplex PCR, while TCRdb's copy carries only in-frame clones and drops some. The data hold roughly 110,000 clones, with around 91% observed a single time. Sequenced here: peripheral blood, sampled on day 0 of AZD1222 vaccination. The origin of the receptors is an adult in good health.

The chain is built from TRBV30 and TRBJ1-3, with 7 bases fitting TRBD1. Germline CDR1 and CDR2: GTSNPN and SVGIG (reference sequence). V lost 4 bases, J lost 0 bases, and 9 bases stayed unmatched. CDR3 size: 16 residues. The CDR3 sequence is CAWTLGQSSSGNTIYF. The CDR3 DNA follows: TGTGCCTGGACCCTGGGACAGAGTTCCTCTGGAAACACCATATATTTT. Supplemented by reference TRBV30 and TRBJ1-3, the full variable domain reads SQTIHQWPATLVQPVGSPLSLECTVEGTSNPNLYWYRQAAGRGLQLLFYSVGIGQISSEVPQNLSASRPQDRQFILSSKKLLLSDSGFYLCAWTLGQSSSGNTIYFGEGSWLTVV.

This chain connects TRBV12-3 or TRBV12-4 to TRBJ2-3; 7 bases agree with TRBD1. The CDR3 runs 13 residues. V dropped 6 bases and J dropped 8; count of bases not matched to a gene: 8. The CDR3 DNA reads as TGTGCCAGCAGCTCTGCAGCAGGGGGTACGCAGTATTTT. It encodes CASSSAAGGTQYF.

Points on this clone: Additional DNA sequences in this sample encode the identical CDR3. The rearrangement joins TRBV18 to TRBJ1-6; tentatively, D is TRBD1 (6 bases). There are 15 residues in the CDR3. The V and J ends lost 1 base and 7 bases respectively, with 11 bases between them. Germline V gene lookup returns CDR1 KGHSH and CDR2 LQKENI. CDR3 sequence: CASSPQGDRNSPLHF. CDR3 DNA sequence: TGTGCCAGCTCACCACAGGGGGATCGGAATTCACCCCTCCACTTT. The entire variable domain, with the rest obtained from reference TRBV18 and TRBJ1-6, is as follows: NAGVMQNPRHLVRRRGQEARLRCSPMKGHSHVYWYRQLPEEGLKFMVYLQKENIIDESGMPKERFSAEFPKEGPSILRIQQVVRGDSAAYFCASSPQGDRNSPLHFGNGTRLTVT.

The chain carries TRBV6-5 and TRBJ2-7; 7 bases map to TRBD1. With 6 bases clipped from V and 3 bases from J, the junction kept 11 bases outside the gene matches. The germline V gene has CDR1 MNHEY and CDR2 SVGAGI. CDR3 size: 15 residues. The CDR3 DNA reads TGTGCCAGCAGGAGTAGGAGACAGGGAAACTACGAGCAGTACTTC. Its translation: CASRSRRQGNYEQYF.